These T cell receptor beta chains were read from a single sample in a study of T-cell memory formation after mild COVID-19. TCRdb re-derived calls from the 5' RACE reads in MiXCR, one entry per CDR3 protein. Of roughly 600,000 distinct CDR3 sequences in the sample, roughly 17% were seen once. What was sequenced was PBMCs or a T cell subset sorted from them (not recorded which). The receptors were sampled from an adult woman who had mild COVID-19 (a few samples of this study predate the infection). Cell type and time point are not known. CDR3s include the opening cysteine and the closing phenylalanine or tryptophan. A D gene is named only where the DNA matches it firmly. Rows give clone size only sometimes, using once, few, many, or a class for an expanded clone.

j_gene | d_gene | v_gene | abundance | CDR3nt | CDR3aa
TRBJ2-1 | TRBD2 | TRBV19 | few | TGTGCCAGCTCAGGGACTAGCGGGAACGGTGAGCAGTTCTTC | CASSGTSGNGEQFF
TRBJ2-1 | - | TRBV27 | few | TGTGCCAGCAGTTCCTTCACTGAGCAGTTCTTC | CASSSFTEQFF
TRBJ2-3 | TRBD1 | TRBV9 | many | TGTGCCAGCAGCTCCCATTGGGGACAGGGGCCCACAGATACGCAGTATTTT | CASSSHWGQGPTDTQYF
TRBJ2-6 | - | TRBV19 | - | TGTGCCAGTAGTTATGGCATCGCCTCTGGGGCCAACGTCCTGACTTTC | CASSYGIASGANVLTF
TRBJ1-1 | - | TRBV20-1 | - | TGCAGTGCTAGGGTCCCGGCCGGCACTGCTGAAGCTTTCTTT | CSARVPAGTAEAFF
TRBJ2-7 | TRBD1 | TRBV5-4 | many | TGTGCCAGCAGCCCGGGGACAGGTGGCTACGAGCAGTACTTC | CASSPGTGGYEQYF
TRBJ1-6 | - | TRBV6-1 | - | TGTGCCAGCAGTGAACTCGGGGGCGATTTCGGTTCACCCCTCCACTTT | CASSELGGDFGSPLHF
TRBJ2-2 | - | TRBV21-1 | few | TGTGCCAGCAGCACGAGGACAGAAAACACCGGGGAGCTGTTTTTT | CASSTRTENTGELFF
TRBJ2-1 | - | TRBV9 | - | TGTGCCAGCAGCCCCCCAGTCCCCTACAATGAGCAGTTCTTC | CASSPPVPYNEQFF
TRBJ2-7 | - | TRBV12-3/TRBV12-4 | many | TGTGCCAGCAGTCACCCGTCCGGGGCCTACGAGCAGTACTTC | CASSHPSGAYEQYF
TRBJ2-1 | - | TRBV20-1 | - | TGCAGTGCTAGAGACCGGGCCCCGGGGAGTAATGAGCAGTTCTTC | CSARDRAPGSNEQFF
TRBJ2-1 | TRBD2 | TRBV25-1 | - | TGTGCCAGCAGTGGGCCCGGGCGGGAGGTCGTTGAGCAGTTCTTC | CASSGPGREVVEQFF
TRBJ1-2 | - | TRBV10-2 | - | TGCGCCAGCCGCCTCGGACAGACGATCTATGGCTACACCTTC | CASRLGQTIYGYTF
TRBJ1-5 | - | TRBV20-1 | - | TGCAGTGCTAAGGGAGGGAATCAGCCCCAGCATTTT | CSAKGGNQPQHF
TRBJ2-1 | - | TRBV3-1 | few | TGTGCCAGCAGCCAAGATTGGGGGGGCTTGAGCAATGAGCAGTTCTTC | CASSQDWGGLSNEQFF
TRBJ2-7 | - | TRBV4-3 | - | TGCGCCAGCAGCCAAGACGGGCGGGGAACCTACGAGCAGTACTTC | CASSQDGRGTYEQYF
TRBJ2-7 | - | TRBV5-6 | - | TGTGCCAGCAGCTTGGTGGCCTTATCCTACGAGCAGTACTTC | CASSLVALSYEQYF
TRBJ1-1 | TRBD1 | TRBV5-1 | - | TGCGCCAGCAGCTTTCAACAGGGGCCGTACACTGAAGCTTTCTTT | CASSFQQGPYTEAFF
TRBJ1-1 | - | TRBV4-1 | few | TGCGCCAGCAGCCAAGGAGTAGCGGGGGGAGCTTTCTTT | CASSQGVAGGAFF
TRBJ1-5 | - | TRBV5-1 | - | TGCGCCAGCAGGGCCCAGGGGCGACCGCTAGGCAATCAGCCCCAGCATTTT | CASRAQGRPLGNQPQHF
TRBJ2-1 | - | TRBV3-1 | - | TGTGCCAGCAGCCAAGCCGGGACCCCCTCCTACAATGAGCAGTTCTTC | CASSQAGTPSYNEQFF
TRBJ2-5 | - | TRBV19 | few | TGTGCCAGTAGTATGAGGGGGGCCCAAGAGACCCAGTACTTC | CASSMRGAQETQYF
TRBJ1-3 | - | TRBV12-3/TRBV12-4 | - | TGTGCCAGCAGTTTTCCCTTTGGGGAAGGAATAAAATCCTCTGGAAACACCATATATTTT | CASSFPFGEGIKSSGNTIYF
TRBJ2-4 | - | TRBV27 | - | TGTGCCAGCACCCTCCGGGGGATTGAGGCCAAAAACATTCAGTACTTC | CASTLRGIEAKNIQYF
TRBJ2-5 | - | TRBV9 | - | TGTGCCAGCAGCACAAGCGGGTCTGGGGAGACCCAGTACTTC | CASSTSGSGETQYF
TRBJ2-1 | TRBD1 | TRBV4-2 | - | TGTGCCAGCAGCCAAGAGATAGGGGGCGGCTCCTACAATGAGCAGTTCTTC | CASSQEIGGGSYNEQFF
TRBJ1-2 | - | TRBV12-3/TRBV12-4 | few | TGTGCCAGCAGTTTAGCGGGCGCGGGCAACTATGGCTACACCTTC | CASSLAGAGNYGYTF
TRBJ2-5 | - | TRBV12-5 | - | TGTGCTAGTGGTTTGGTACTGGGCGAGTCCCAAACTCCAGAGACCCAGTACTTC | CASGLVLGESQTPETQYF
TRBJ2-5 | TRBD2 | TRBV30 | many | TGTGCCTGGGGACTAGCGGGAGGAGAGACCCAGTACTTC | CAWGLAGGETQYF
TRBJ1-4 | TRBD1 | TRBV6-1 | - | TGTGCCAGCAGTGGACGGACAGGGAGAGCGACTAATGAAAAACTGTTTTTT | CASSGRTGRATNEKLFF
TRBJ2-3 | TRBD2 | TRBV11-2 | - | TGTGCCAGCGGGGAAGGTGGGCTAGCGGGGGACACAGATACGCAGTATTTT | CASGEGGLAGDTDTQYF
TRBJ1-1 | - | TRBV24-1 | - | TGTGCCACCAGCGCAACAGGGATGAGCACTGAAGCTTTCTTT | CATSATGMSTEAFF
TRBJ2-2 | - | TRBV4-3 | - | TGCGCCAGCAGCCAAGCGCCAGTCACCGGGGAGCTGTTTTTT | CASSQAPVTGELFF
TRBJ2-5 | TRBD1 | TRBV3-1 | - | TGTGCCAGCAGCCAGACCGGGACAGAGAAGAAGACCCAGTACTTC | CASSQTGTEKKTQYF
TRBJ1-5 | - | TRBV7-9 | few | TGTGCCAGCAGCTTAGATATGGGATCGACCCAGCATTTT | CASSLDMGSTQHF
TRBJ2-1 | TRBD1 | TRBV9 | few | TGTGCCAGCAGCCCCCGTCCCACCACAGGGGGTAGGGACAATGAGCAGTTCTTC | CASSPRPTTGGRDNEQFF
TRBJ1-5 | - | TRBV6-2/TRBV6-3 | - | TGTGCCAGCATCTTTAGGGGACTCGGCAATCAGCCCCAGCATTTT | CASIFRGLGNQPQHF
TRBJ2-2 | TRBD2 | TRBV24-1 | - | TGTGCCACCAGTGACCAGCGGGGGGGCAACGTCTTCACCGGGGAGCTGTTTTTT | CATSDQRGGNVFTGELFF
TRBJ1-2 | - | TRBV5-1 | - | TGCGCCAGCAGCTTGGTCGTTCCGGGTACAGGCTATGGCTACACCTTC | CASSLVVPGTGYGYTF
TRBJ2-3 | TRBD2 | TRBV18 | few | TGTGCCAGCTCACCCCCCACTAGCGGGAGGAGAACAGATACGCAGTATTTT | CASSPPTSGRRTDTQYF